This T cell receptor (beta chain) came from a study of control samples from healthy donors and cancer patients. In its sample, this clone was seen once. CDR1 is MNHNY, CDR2 SVGAGI, per germline (reference sequence). Trimming removed 6 bases from V and 5 bases from J; junction bases left unmatched: 7. CDR3 length equals 14 residues. The table came from immunoSEQ multiplex PCR; TCRdb's copy has only in-frame clones and leaves some out. Of about 59,000 clones listed, more than 85% are singletons. The sample taken for sequencing was PBMCs. J is TRBJ1-3 and V is TRBV6-6; TRBD1 matches at 7 bases. This clonotype was obtained from a man aged 35 to 55 with colorectal cancer. CDR3 sequence: CASSDRDRRNTIYF. CDR3 nucleotide sequence: TGTGCCAGCAGCGACCGGGACAGAAGAAACACCATATATTTT.